The 14 T cell receptor beta chains reported below all come from one sample, sequenced in a study of blood T cell repertoires in COVID-19. Assay used: immunoSEQ multiplex PCR; TCRdb lists only in-frame clones, some missing. The repertoire holds some 120,000 clones, with about 77% as singletons. Sequenced material: peripheral blood. Source of these receptors: a human donor in a cohort sampled during active COVID-19.

The J gene is TRBJ2-1, the V gene TRBV9, with 8 bases aligning to TRBD2. This CDR3 contains 15 residues. With 0 bases clipped from V and 3 bases from J, the junction kept 2 bases outside the gene matches. The germline CDR1 and CDR2 sequences are SGDLS and YYNGEE. CDR3 region: CASSVGSGGYNEQFF. CDR3 sequence (DNA): TGTGCCAGCAGCGTAGGAAGCGGGGGCTACAATGAGCAGTTCTTC.

V gene TRBV28 combines with J gene TRBJ2-3; D remains ambiguous. The CDR3 length is 12 residues. V was cut by 3 bases and J by 10 bases, with 11 bases left in between. Germline V gives CDR1 MDHEN, CDR2 SYDVKM. CDR3 DNA sequence: TGTGCCAGCAGTTTGATGGTCGGTTCGCAGTATTTT. The encoded protein is CASSLMVGSQYF.

This clone was counted a single time. J is TRBJ1-5 and V is TRBV30, with 7 bases lining up with TRBD1. Germline CDR1 reads GTSNPN; CDR2 reads SVGIG (reference sequence). V trimming: 2 bases; J trimming: 5 bases; junction bases outside the gene matches: 6. This CDR3 is 14 amino acids long. This chain's CDR3 is CAWSKGQSYQPQHF. DNA for the CDR3: TGTGCCTGGAGTAAGGGACAGTCCTATCAGCCCCAGCATTTT.

The V gene is TRBV5-5, the J gene TRBJ2-1; 7 nucleotides line up with TRBD2. The CDR3 consists of 16 residues. Germline V gene data show CDR1 as SGHKS and CDR2 as YYEKEE (reference sequence). V was pared by 2 bases and J by 0 bases, with 5 bases of the junction left unmatched. The CDR3 protein is CASSLLREVSYNEQFF. The CDR3 coding sequence is TGTGCCAGCAGCTTACTTCGGGAGGTCTCCTACAATGAGCAGTTCTTC. Full variable domain (remainder filled in from reference TRBV5-5 and TRBJ2-1): DAGVTQSPTHLIKTRGQQVTLRCSPISGHKSVSWYQQVLGQGPQFIFQYYEKEERGRGNFPDRFSARQFPNYSSELNVNALLLGDSALYLCASSLLREVSYNEQFFGPGTRLTVL.

V is TRBV28 and J is TRBJ1-1, with TRBD1 matching over 9 bases. Germline CDR1 is MDHEN and CDR2 is SYDVKM. The CDR3 is 16 amino acids. The V gene end was trimmed by 5 bases and the J gene end by 4 bases; junction bases not matched to a gene: 11. The CDR3: CASSSPGQGIPTEAFF. The CDR3 DNA sequence: TGTGCCAGCAGTAGTCCGGGACAGGGAATCCCCACTGAAGCTTTCTTT.

This clone occurred a few times. The chain is built from TRBV7-6 and TRBJ2-5; TRBD1 is a possible D gene (5 bases). CDR1 and CDR2 (germline): SGHVS, FNYEAQ. V lost 5 bases and J 1 base, leaving 11 bases between the germline ends. The CDR3 spans 14 residues. The chain's CDR3 is CASSSRQIQETQYF. For the CDR3, the DNA is TGTGCCAGCAGCAGCAGACAGATCCAAGAGACCCAGTACTTC.

This chain links TRBV28 with TRBJ2-7; the D gene is possibly TRBD1 (6 bases). Trimming pared 5 bases from V and 2 bases from J, leaving 13 bases between. Germline CDR1 MDHEN, CDR2 SYDVKM. This CDR3 contains 14 residues. The CDR3 coding sequence is TGTGCCAGCAGTCCAGGGGACGGAGCCTACGAGCAGTACTTC. It is translated as CASSPGDGAYEQYF.

V and J are TRBV5-1 and TRBJ1-5; 7 bases match TRBD1. CDR1 and CDR2 from the germline V gene are SGHRS and YFSETQ. This CDR3 comprises 14 residues. Trimming cost V 4 bases and J 3 bases; bases outside gene matches: 4. The DNA of the CDR3 is TGCGCCAGCAGCCCGGGGACAGTCAATCAGCCCCAGCATTTT. This codes for CASSPGTVNQPQHF.

The chain links TRBV7-6 to TRBJ1-1; TRBD1 aligns across 7 bases. The V and J ends lost 5 bases and 3 bases, in that order; junction bases with no gene match: 9. The CDR3 has 15 amino acids. Germline values: CDR1 SGHVS, CDR2 FNYEAQ. The CDR3 loop is CASSPRTGGDTEAFF. CDR3 bases: TGTGCCAGCAGCCCAAGGACAGGAGGGGACACTGAAGCTTTCTTT.

This clone was found once. This rearrangement joins TRBV19 to TRBJ1-2, with 8 bases fitting TRBD1. The CDR3 runs to 13 residues. Per germline, CDR1 LNHDA and CDR2 SQIVND (reference sequence). With V trimmed by 6 bases and J by 7 bases, 7 bases remained unmatched. The CDR3 is CASRKQGAGGYTF. The CDR3 DNA reads as TGTGCCAGTAGGAAGCAGGGGGCGGGTGGCTACACCTTC.

The chain carries TRBV11-2 and TRBJ2-3, with TRBD2 as a possible D gene (5 bases). V gave up 2 bases and J gave up 5 bases, with 17 bases separating them. This CDR3 spans 16 amino acids. CDR1 and CDR2 (germline): SGHAT, FQNNGV. The CDR3 is CASSLLTGFGRDTQYF. The CDR3 DNA sequence: TGTGCCAGCAGCTTACTTACTGGGTTTGGGAGAGATACGCAGTATTTT.

This clone was counted once. The rearrangement joins TRBV12-1 to TRBJ2-1; no DNA check was done on the table's D call, TRBD2. TRBV12-1 corresponds to a pseudogene. The CDR3 contains 18 residues. CDR3 nucleotide sequence: TGTGCCAGCAGCTTTGAACTAGCGGGAGGTAGCTCCTACAATGAGCAGTTCTTC. Amino acid sequence: CASSFELAGGSSYNEQFF.

V usage is TRBV19 and J usage is TRBJ2-2; the match to TRBD2 covers 8 bases. Germline CDR1 LNHDA, CDR2 SQIVND (reference sequence). The CDR3 has 18 amino acids. The ends lost 3 bases at V and 5 bases at J; junction bases unmatched: 14. In DNA, the CDR3 is TGTGCCAGTAGTATCTCTCTCTCCGCGGGGGGTCGGACCGGGGAGCTGTTTTTT. This sequence encodes CASSISLSAGGRTGELFF. Drawing the rest from reference TRBV19 and TRBJ2-2, the complete variable domain is DGGITQSPKYLFRKEGQNVTLSCEQNLNHDAMYWYRQDPGQGLRLIYYSQIVNDFQKGDIAEGYSVSREKKESFPLTVTSAQKNPTAFYLCASSISLSAGGRTGELFFGEGSRLTVL.

The chain joins TRBV29-1 to TRBJ2-1; possibly TRBD1 for D (5 bases). The CDR3 spans 13 residues. V lost 8 bases and J 1 base, leaving 12 bases between the germline ends. Per germline, CDR1 SQVTM and CDR2 ANQGSEA. The CDR3 nucleotides read TGCAGCCTTAGTAAGGGGTCCTACAATGAGCAGTTCTTC. Translation: CSLSKGSYNEQFF.